This entry lists 21 T cell receptor beta chains sequenced from one sample in a study of cytomegalovirus exposure and HLA in healthy donors. Both 60 Vbeta primers and 13 Jbeta primers went into the PCR. The assay was immunoSEQ multiplex PCR, and TCRdb's table has in-frame clones only and misses some. Of over 120,000 clones listed, roughly 10% were seen once; the top ten hold 1.8%. Sequencing input: PBMCs. The receptors were sampled from a man aged 45 to 65 in good health and CMV-seronegative.

This clone has more than one count but fewer than ten. This sequence joins TRBV4-1 and TRBJ1-1, with D possibly being TRBD1 (5 bases). Germline V gene sequence: CDR1 MGHRA, CDR2 YSYEKL. V lost 2 bases, J lost 4 bases, and 23 bases lay in between. CDR3 length: 18 amino acids. The CDR3, as DNA: TGCGCCAGCAGCCAAAAACTTCCTCCAGGGTATCGAACCACTGAAGCTTTCTTT. Amino acid sequence: CASSQKLPPGYRTTEAFF.

In its sample, this clone was seen a few times. The CDR3 DNA sequence: TGTGCCAGCAGCAAAGCAGGAGGGAGGAATGAAAAACTGTTTTTT. Its translation is CASSKAGGRNEKLFF. The chain employs TRBV21-1 and TRBJ1-4. TRBV21-1 is a listed pseudogene. CDR3 length: 15 residues.

This clone was seen a few times. The V and J genes are TRBV4-1 and TRBJ2-2; no firm D call. The germline CDR1 and CDR2 sequences are MGHRA and YSYEKL. The length of the CDR3 is 14 residues. The ends were cut back, 0 bases at V and 10 bases at J, with 12 bases in the middle. CDR3 loop: CASSQDEPSVELFF. CDR3 bases: TGCGCCAGCAGCCAAGATGAGCCATCCGTGGAGCTGTTTTTT.

The chain carries TRBV4-1 and TRBJ2-2; 8 bases align to TRBD2. This CDR3 region has 16 residues. From germline, CDR1 is MGHRA and CDR2 YSYEKL. V trimming: 4 bases; J trimming: 2 bases; junction bases outside the gene matches: 6. The CDR3 region is CASSLLAGLNTGELFF. CDR3 nucleotides: TGCGCCAGCAGCCTCCTAGCGGGCCTTAACACCGGGGAGCTGTTTTTT.

This clone was observed a few times. The chain uses TRBV5-1 and TRBJ1-1; 7 bases fit TRBD1. The CDR3 is 14 residues long. Germline V CDR1 and CDR2: SGHRS, YFSETQ. V dropped 1 base and J dropped 6; count of bases not matched to a gene: 6. In DNA, the CDR3 is TGCGCCAGCAGCTTGTGGGACAGTGGGTCTGAAGCTTTCTTT. Its translation: CASSLWDSGSEAFF.

The table lists this clone with a few counts. The chain couples TRBV6-5 to TRBJ1-4, with a tentative D call TRBD1 (5 bases). CDR1 and CDR2 from the germline V gene are MNHEY and SVGAGI. V was pared by 0 bases and J by 0 bases, with 8 bases between. The CDR3 has 16 residues. CDR3 region: CASSYSSGPTNEKLFF. CDR3 sequence (DNA): TGTGCCAGCAGTTACTCATCAGGGCCAACTAATGAAAAACTGTTTTTT.

The gene calls are TRBV7-9 and TRBJ2-3; TRBD1 matches at 8 bases. This CDR3 contains 15 residues. Germline CDR1 is SEHNR and CDR2 is FQNEAQ (reference sequence). V shed 1 base and J 6 bases; nucleotides not matched to a gene: 6. The CDR3 DNA reads as TGTGCCAGCAGCTTAGGCGGCAGGGGGCTCGATACGCAGTATTTT. It yields the protein CASSLGGRGLDTQYF.

There are a few counts of this clone. This CDR3 reads CASSYWGSRFNTEAFF. The CDR3 DNA reads TGTGCCAGCAGTTATTGGGGCAGCCGGTTTAACACTGAAGCTTTCTTT. The genes are TRBV6-5 and TRBJ1-1; the D gene is possibly TRBD1 (5 bases). The germline gives CDR1 MNHEY, CDR2 SVGAGI. The CDR3 is made up of 16 amino acids. Between the trimmed V and J ends, which lost 3 bases and 2 bases, there was a span of 16 bases.

This clone was detected a few times. The rearrangement links TRBV10-2 to TRBJ2-7; no firm D call. The V gene's germline CDR1 is WSHSY and CDR2 SAAADI. Trimming cost V 7 bases and J 2 bases, with 12 bases left between them. The CDR3 sequence is 13 residues long. The CDR3 loop is CASNSVDTYEQYF. The CDR3 coding sequence is TGCGCCAGCAATTCGGTAGATACCTACGAGCAGTACTTC.

This clone was observed a few times. The J gene is TRBJ2-7, the V gene TRBV11-2; the match to TRBD2 covers 7 bases. The CDR3 sequence is 13 residues long. CDR1 SGHAT and CDR2 FQNNGV come from the germline V gene. V gave up 8 bases and J gave up 2 bases; unmatched junction bases: 6. In nucleotides, the CDR3 is TGTGCCAGCGACCCTGGGGGGGCCTACGAGCAGTACTTC. Translated: CASDPGGAYEQYF.

This clone came up a few times. CDR3 DNA: TGTGCCAGCAGTACCTCGGGACAATTTCTTCAGCCCCAGCATTTT. This codes for CASSTSGQFLQPQHF. The rearrangement links TRBV6-1 to TRBJ1-5, with D maybe TRBD1 (6 bases). Trimming removed 5 bases at V and 6 bases at J, with 17 bases between. The CDR3 contains 15 residues. Germline CDR1 is MNHNS and CDR2 is SASEGT.

The CDR3 loop is CASREYSSGVYNEQFF. In nucleotides, the CDR3 is TGTGCCAGCAGGGAATATAGCTCGGGGGTCTACAATGAGCAGTTCTTC. The chain couples TRBV13 to TRBJ2-1; TRBD2 might be the D (6 bases). The V gene lost 6 bases and the J gene lost 3 bases, with 18 bases spanning the gap. The CDR3 covers 16 residues. CDR1 is PRHDT and CDR2 is FYEKMQ in the germline V gene (reference sequence).

The chain recombines TRBV6-1 with TRBJ2-7; TRBD2 matches 7 bases. Germline CDR1 reads MNHNS; CDR2 reads SASEGT. V was pared by 8 bases and J by 5 bases, with 6 bases of the junction left unmatched. There are 12 residues in the CDR3. The CDR3, as DNA: TGTGCCAGCGACAGCGGGGTCAACGAGCAGTACTTC. Translating it yields CASDSGVNEQYF.

The chain combines TRBV19 with TRBJ1-5, with a weak D call TRBD1 (6 bases). CDR3 length: 17 residues. CDR1 is LNHDA and CDR2 is SQIVND in the germline V gene (reference sequence). V dropped 6 bases and J dropped 2 bases, with 20 bases sitting between them. The CDR3 loop is CASRTPWEAGGNQPQHF. The CDR3 DNA follows: TGTGCCAGTAGGACCCCGTGGGAAGCAGGGGGCAATCAGCCCCAGCATTTT.

J is TRBJ2-3 and V is TRBV14; 9 bases are shared with TRBD2. J gave up 3 bases and V 6 bases, and 10 bases lay outside the gene matches. Per germline, CDR1 SGHDN and CDR2 FVKESK. This CDR3 is 16 amino acids long. CDR3 sequence: CASRHHRLAATDTQYF. The CDR3 nucleotides read TGTGCCAGCAGACACCACCGACTAGCGGCTACAGATACGCAGTATTTT.

This clone was seen a single time. The chain combines TRBV28 with TRBJ2-7, with D possibly matching TRBD1 (7 bases). Deletions cut 7 bases from V and 7 bases from J, with 23 bases between. CDR1 is MDHEN and CDR2 is SYDVKM in the germline V gene. The CDR3 contains 15 residues. In DNA form, the CDR3 reads TGTGCCAGCAAAGGGCAGGGGGGCTCCTACCGAGAGCAGTACTTC. It is translated as CASKGQGGSYREQYF.

This clone was recorded many times. J is TRBJ2-4 and V is TRBV19; D might be TRBD1 (6 bases). V was pared by 5 bases and J by 0 bases, with 14 bases between. The CDR3 consists of 16 residues. The V gene's germline CDR1 is LNHDA and CDR2 SQIVND (reference sequence). In nucleotides, the CDR3 is TGTGCCAGTAGTCAGCCAGGACAGCTAGCCAAAAACATTCAGTACTTC. Its protein product is CASSQPGQLAKNIQYF.

This clone was recorded a few times. The V gene is TRBV6-1, the J gene TRBJ2-3; TRBD1 matches at 7 bases. V lost 4 bases to trimming and J lost 2 bases; unmatched junction nucleotides: 15. Germline-derived CDR1 and CDR2 are MNHNS and SASEGT. CDR3 length equals 18 residues. CDR3 loop: CASSAVTGSFKSTDTQYF. CDR3 in DNA: TGTGCCAGCAGTGCAGTGACAGGGTCATTTAAATCCACAGATACGCAGTATTTT.

This clone has just a few counts. J is TRBJ2-5 and V is TRBV6-1, with unresolved D. V shed 6 bases and J shed 4 bases, with 9 bases lying between them. The germline V gene encodes CDR1 MNHNS and CDR2 SASEGT. The CDR3 runs 12 residues. The CDR3: CASRLVGETQYF. In nucleotides, the CDR3 is TGTGCCAGCAGACTGGTCGGAGAGACCCAGTACTTC.

This clone was observed at least ten times. This chain connects TRBV6-1 to TRBJ2-3, with 7 nucleotides matching TRBD2. The CDR3 runs to 14 residues. The V gene end was trimmed by 0 bases and the J gene end by 9 bases; junction bases not matched to a gene: 6. Germline CDR1 reads MNHNS; CDR2 reads SASEGT. DNA for the CDR3: TGTGCCAGCAGTGAAGCGGTCGAGCGGGGAACGCAGTATTTT. Translating gives CASSEAVERGTQYF.

The chain couples TRBV19 to TRBJ1-4, with D maybe TRBD1 (5 bases). The CDR3 is 17 residues long. Germline loops: CDR1 LNHDA, CDR2 SQIVND (reference sequence). With 4 bases removed from V and 0 bases from J, the gap between germline ends came to 15 bases. This CDR3 is CASSSPRAPATNEKLFF. The DNA of the CDR3 is TGTGCCAGTAGTAGCCCCAGGGCGCCGGCAACTAATGAAAAACTGTTTTTT.